These 27 T cell receptor beta chains were sequenced from one sample in a study of cytomegalovirus exposure and HLA in healthy donors. Researchers ran the PCR with 60 Vbeta and 13 Jbeta primers. Generated by immunoSEQ multiplex PCR, the TCRdb table keeps only in-frame clones and is missing some. This sample carries over 200,000 clones, 75% to 80% of them seen once, and the ten largest clones take about 2%. Sequencing was performed on PBMCs. The receptors come from a male donor in good health and CMV-seronegative.

The rearrangement links TRBV2 to TRBJ1-1, with 8 bases identical to TRBD1. V gave up 10 bases and J gave up 5 bases; unmatched junction bases: 18. The length of the CDR3 is 16 residues. Per the germline V gene, CDR1 is SNHLY and CDR2 is FYNNEI. The DNA for the CDR3 is TGTGCCACCTCGAAGGGAATGGACAGGGAAGGAACTGAAGCTTTCTTT. Its translation is CATSKGMDREGTEAFF.

This clone showed up just a few times. V usage is TRBV27 and J usage is TRBJ2-1, with D tentatively TRBD1 (6 bases). This CDR3 spans 14 amino acids. V was clipped by 8 bases and J by 4 bases, with 15 bases between them. Germline V gene data show CDR1 as MNHEY and CDR2 as SMNVEV (reference sequence). The CDR3 coding sequence is TGTGCCAGCTCAGGGGACGGGTATTACAATGAGCAGTTCTTC. The encoded protein is CASSGDGYYNEQFF.

The chain is built from TRBV15 and TRBJ2-7; TRBD1 might be the D (6 bases). The V and J ends lost 4 bases and 0 bases respectively, with 16 bases between them. The CDR3 consists of 16 residues. The germline V gene encodes CDR1 LNHNV and CDR2 YYDKDF (reference sequence). The CDR3 DNA reads as TGTGCCACCAGCATCAGGTCAGGGGTTGACTCCTACGAGCAGTACTTC. This sequence encodes CATSIRSGVDSYEQYF.

The table lists this clone with many counts. This chain connects TRBV4-2 to TRBJ2-1; a possible D gene is TRBD2 (5 bases). V was pared by 0 bases and J by 0 bases, with 18 bases between. Germline V gives CDR1 LGHNA, CDR2 YNFKEQ. CDR3 length equals 19 residues. CDR3 residues: CASSQESLGSASSYNEQFF. In nucleotides, the CDR3 is TGTGCCAGCAGCCAAGAGTCTCTAGGTAGCGCCAGCTCCTACAATGAGCAGTTCTTC.

The gene calls are TRBV30 and TRBJ1-2, with no clear D. The CDR3 extends over 14 amino acids. The V end lost 3 bases, the J end lost 12 bases, and 23 bases lay between the germline ends. The germline V gene encodes CDR1 GTSNPN and CDR2 SVGIG (reference sequence). The DNA for the CDR3 is TGTGCCTGGAGCCATTCCTCGGACTTGGGCTCCGACACCTTC. Translating gives CAWSHSSDLGSDTF.

V gene TRBV9 combines with J gene TRBJ1-4; the match to TRBD1 covers 7 bases. The length of the CDR3 is 13 residues. J gave up 8 bases and V 0 bases, and 1 base lay outside the gene matches. CDR1 and CDR2 from the germline V gene are SGDLS and YYNGEE. The DNA for the CDR3 is TGTGCCAGCAGCGTAGGGACAGGCGAAAAACTGTTTTTT. Translated: CASSVGTGEKLFF.

The V gene is TRBV9, the J gene TRBJ2-7, with 9 positions matching TRBD1. Germline V gene lookup returns CDR1 SGDLS and CDR2 YYNGEE. The V and J ends lost 3 bases and 6 bases, in that order; junction bases with no gene match: 16. The CDR3 length is 17 residues. This CDR3 is CASSGGPPRDRDSEQYF. The DNA of the CDR3 is TGTGCCAGCAGCGGAGGCCCTCCCCGGGACAGGGATAGCGAGCAGTACTTC. The complete variable domain, with remaining parts taken from reference TRBV9 and TRBJ2-7, reads DSGVTQTPKHLITATGQRVTLRCSPRSGDLSVYWYQQSLDQGLQFLIQYYNGEERAKGNILERFSAQQFPDLHSELNLSSLELGDSALYFCASSGGPPRDRDSEQYFGPGTRLTVT.

The chain combines TRBV5-4 with TRBJ2-5; the match to TRBD2 covers 9 bases. CDR1 SGHNT and CDR2 YYREEE come from the germline V gene (reference sequence). V was pared by 6 bases and J by 4 bases, with 13 bases of the junction left unmatched. The CDR3 runs to 16 residues. The CDR3 here is CASTRKTSGLSETQYF. The CDR3 nucleotides read TGTGCCAGCACCCGGAAGACTAGCGGCCTTTCAGAGACCCAGTACTTC.

This chain uses TRBV7-6 with TRBJ2-1; TRBD2 is a possible D gene (5 bases). Between the trimmed V and J ends, which lost 1 base and 5 bases, there was a span of 12 bases. Per the germline V gene, CDR1 is SGHVS and CDR2 is FNYEAQ. This CDR3 has 15 residues. In DNA, the CDR3 is TGTGCCAGCAGCTTAGTCATCGCGGGTAACAATGAGCAGTTCTTC. It yields the protein CASSLVIAGNNEQFF.

The chain recombines TRBV14 with TRBJ2-1; the D gene is possibly TRBD2 (5 bases). The CDR3 is 16 amino acids. Trimming took 4 bases from V and 0 from J, leaving 13 bases between them. Germline loops: CDR1 SGHDN, CDR2 FVKESK. CDR3 nucleotides: TGTGCCAGCAGCCGACGACTACGTAGCTCCTACAATGAGCAGTTCTTC. Amino acids: CASSRRLRSSYNEQFF.

V gene TRBV7-9 combines with J gene TRBJ1-4; 11 bases are shared with TRBD1. V was clipped by 4 bases and J by 6 bases; unmatched bases: 4. The CDR3 loop spans 15 amino acids. Germline loops: CDR1 SEHNR, CDR2 FQNEAQ (reference sequence). CDR3 bases: TGTGCCAGCAGCTCCTGGACAGGGGGCGATGAAAAACTGTTTTTT. Its protein is CASSSWTGGDEKLFF.

The rearrangement joins TRBV29-1 to TRBJ1-1, with D perhaps matching TRBD1 (6 bases). Germline CDR1 is SQVTM and CDR2 is ANQGSEA. The CDR3 covers 14 residues. Trimming removed 7 bases at V and 0 bases at J, with 15 bases between. CDR3 sequence reads: CSAQTDSVNTEAFF. The DNA of the CDR3 is TGCAGCGCACAAACGGACAGTGTGAACACTGAAGCTTTCTTT.

The table lists this clone with a few counts. In DNA form, the CDR3 reads TGTGCCAGCAGTTCTGGGGCCGTCGGTTCCTACGAGCAGTACTTC. It specifies CASSSGAVGSYEQYF. The J gene is TRBJ2-7, the V gene TRBV28, with D possibly being TRBD1 (5 bases). Trimming left V 4 bases short and J 1 base short, with 14 bases between. CDR1 and CDR2 (germline): MDHEN, SYDVKM. The CDR3 loop spans 15 amino acids.

The chain recombines TRBV7-9 with TRBJ2-5; D may be TRBD2 (5 bases). The germline CDR1 and CDR2 sequences are SEHNR and FQNEAQ (reference sequence). V lost 3 bases, J lost 5 bases, and 16 bases lay in between. This CDR3 is built from 15 residues. The CDR3 region is CASSFEQRGRETQYF. CDR3 DNA: TGTGCCAGCAGCTTCGAGCAACGAGGGCGTGAGACCCAGTACTTC.

The V gene is TRBV7-8, the J gene TRBJ1-1, with a possible D match to TRBD1 (5 bases). Germline V gene sequence: CDR1 SGHVS, CDR2 FQNEAQ. This CDR3 has 16 residues. Trimming shortened V by 2 bases and J by 5 bases, and 18 bases separated the two germline ends. CDR3 DNA sequence: TGTGCCAGCAGCTTAAAGTCCAGGGCACCAGGGACTGAAGCTTTCTTT. Encoded protein: CASSLKSRAPGTEAFF.

The rearrangement links TRBV2 to TRBJ2-7, with TRBD2 identical over 9 bases. This CDR3 contains 19 residues. The V segment lost 1 base and the J segment 2 bases; nucleotides outside the gene matches: 15. Germline V gene sequence: CDR1 SNHLY, CDR2 FYNNEI. The CDR3 DNA reads as TGTGCCAGCAGTGAAGAACCGGGACTAGCCGGAGAAGGGGCCTACGAGCAGTACTTC. Protein sequence: CASSEEPGLAGEGAYEQYF.

The J gene is TRBJ2-2, the V gene TRBV25-1; D uncertain. CDR1 and CDR2 from the germline V gene are MGHDK and SYGVNS. CDR3 size: 15 residues. V shed 2 bases and J shed 1 base, with 8 bases lying between them. The CDR3 DNA reads as TGTGCCAGCAGTGAAGTGACACGGAACACCGGGGAGCTGTTTTTT. Amino acid sequence: CASSEVTRNTGELFF.

The rearrangement joins TRBV18 to TRBJ1-5; TRBD1 matches at 8 bases. Germline V gene lookup returns CDR1 KGHSH and CDR2 LQKENI. V lost 6 bases, J lost 0 bases, and 10 bases stayed unmatched. This CDR3 comprises 17 residues. The CDR3 sequence: CASSLGQGASSNQPQHF. DNA for the CDR3: TGTGCCAGCTCCCTCGGACAGGGCGCTAGTAGCAATCAGCCCCAGCATTTT.

The chain has TRBV27 and TRBJ1-1, with 8 nucleotides matching TRBD1. V trimming: 4 bases; J trimming: 1 base; junction bases outside the gene matches: 14. CDR3 size: 18 residues. CDR1 is MNHEY, CDR2 SMNVEV, per germline (reference sequence). This CDR3 is CASSSLRTGWLKNTEAFF. CDR3 DNA: TGTGCCAGCAGTTCACTGAGGACAGGGTGGTTGAAGAACACTGAAGCTTTCTTT.

The chain carries TRBV28 and TRBJ2-7; D may be TRBD2 (5 bases). CDR1 is MDHEN, CDR2 SYDVKM, per germline. V lost 1 base and J lost 0, with 13 bases in between. The CDR3 is 16 residues long. CDR3 sequence: CASSLLSASLSYEQYF. In DNA form, the CDR3 reads TGTGCCAGCAGTTTATTATCGGCTAGCCTCTCCTACGAGCAGTACTTC.

This clone occurred a few times. V and J are TRBV5-1 and TRBJ2-3; tentatively, D is TRBD2 (5 bases). This CDR3 spans 14 amino acids. Germline V lookup: CDR1 SGHRS, CDR2 YFSETQ. With 4 bases removed from V and 2 bases from J, the gap between germline ends came to 11 bases. The CDR3 DNA reads TGCGCCAGCAGCCCACCGGGGTTCACAGATACGCAGTATTTT. Amino acids: CASSPPGFTDTQYF.

The V and J genes are TRBV19 and TRBJ1-5; 7 nucleotides line up with TRBD1. Per germline, CDR1 LNHDA and CDR2 SQIVND (reference sequence). The CDR3 runs to 15 residues. With 2 bases clipped from V and 8 bases from J, the junction kept 9 bases outside the gene matches. DNA for the CDR3: TGTGCCAGTAGTATAACGACAGGGTTAAGGGAGCCCCAGCATTTT. Amino acids: CASSITTGLREPQHF.

In nucleotides, the CDR3 is TGCGCCAGCAGCCCCCCGGGATTTCCCTACGAGCAGTACTTC. It yields the protein CASSPPGFPYEQYF. This chain uses TRBV4-1 with TRBJ2-5, with D possibly matching TRBD2 (5 bases). The tail of the sequence fits TRBJ2-7 better, so the J call may be wrong. This CDR3 has 14 amino acids. CDR1 and CDR2 (germline): MGHRA, YSYEKL.

This clone has just one count. The DNA of the CDR3 is TGTGCCAGCAGCGCAACAGGGCTTGGCGGGGAGCTGTTTTTT. It translates to CASSATGLGGELFF. The chain has TRBV5-4 and TRBJ2-2; D possibly corresponds to TRBD1 (6 bases). Germline V gene lookup returns CDR1 SGHNT and CDR2 YYREEE (reference sequence). V dropped 4 bases and J dropped 7 bases, with 14 bases sitting between them. The CDR3 has 14 residues.

This sequence joins TRBV4-1 and TRBJ2-7; D is possibly TRBD1 (6 bases). The V end was cut by 4 bases, the J end by 2 bases, with 15 bases between. CDR1 is MGHRA and CDR2 is YSYEKL in the germline V gene. The CDR3 contains 15 residues. The CDR3 protein is CASSPIQGNAYEQYF. For the CDR3, the DNA is TGCGCCAGCAGCCCTATACAGGGAAACGCCTACGAGCAGTACTTC.

The chain has TRBV30 and TRBJ2-3, with a possible D match to TRBD1 (5 bases). V was clipped by 3 bases and J by 2 bases, with 9 bases between them. Germline V lookup: CDR1 GTSNPN, CDR2 SVGIG (reference sequence). The CDR3 extends over 13 amino acids. The CDR3 here is CAWSKGLTDTQYF. CDR3 DNA sequence: TGTGCCTGGAGCAAGGGGCTCACAGATACGCAGTATTTT.

This chain joins TRBV7-9 and TRBJ2-3, with TRBD2 identical over 12 bases. Germline CDR1 reads SEHNR; CDR2 reads FQNEAQ (reference sequence). The CDR3 is 15 amino acids. Germline trimming cut 6 bases from V and 4 bases from J; bases unmatched to any gene: 5. The CDR3 bases are TGTGCCAGCAGATGGACTAGCGGGGCCGCAGATACGCAGTATTTT. It codes for CASRWTSGAADTQYF. The variable domain in full, with the rest retrieved from reference TRBV7-9 and TRBJ2-3, is DTGVSQNPRHKITKRGQNVTFRCDPISEHNRLYWYRQTLGQGPEFLTYFQNEAQLEKSRLLSDRFSAERPKGSFSTLEIQRTEQGDSAMYLCASRWTSGAADTQYFGPGTRLTVL.